This record concerns one TCR beta chain sequence. This sample is part of a study of T cell changes during pregnancy in multiple sclerosis. Method: immunoSEQ multiplex PCR; TCRdb's copy keeps in-frame clones and lacks some. The table records about 68,000 clones, about nine tenths of them present only once. The CDR3 is made up of 17 amino acids. V shed 0 bases and J 4 bases; nucleotides not matched to a gene: 9. Germline CDR1 and CDR2: LGHNA and YSLEER. This material consisted of peripheral blood, taken in the third trimester of pregnancy. The V and J genes are TRBV4-3 and TRBJ2-3, with TRBD2 identical over 8 bases. This receptor was taken from a female donor with multiple sclerosis, enrolled in a pregnancy study. In DNA form, the CDR3 reads TGCGCCAGCAGCCAAGATAAATTGGCGGGGGGACCAGATACGCAGTATTTT. Translating it yields CASSQDKLAGGPDTQYF.